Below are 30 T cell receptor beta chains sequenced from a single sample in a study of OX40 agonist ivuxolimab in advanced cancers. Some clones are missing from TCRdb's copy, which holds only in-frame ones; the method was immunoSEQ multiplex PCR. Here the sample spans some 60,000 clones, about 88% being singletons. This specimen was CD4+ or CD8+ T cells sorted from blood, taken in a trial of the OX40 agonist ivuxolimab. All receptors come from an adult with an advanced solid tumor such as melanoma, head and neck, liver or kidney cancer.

CDR3 bases: TGTGCCAGCAGTCCCCAGGGCCCCTACGAGCAGTACTTC. As protein: CASSPQGPYEQYF. The chain uses TRBV27 and TRBJ2-7; the D gene is possibly TRBD1 (5 bases). This CDR3 comprises 13 residues. Trimming removed 5 bases at V and 2 bases at J, with 10 bases between. The germline CDR1 and CDR2 sequences are MNHEY and SMNVEV (reference sequence).

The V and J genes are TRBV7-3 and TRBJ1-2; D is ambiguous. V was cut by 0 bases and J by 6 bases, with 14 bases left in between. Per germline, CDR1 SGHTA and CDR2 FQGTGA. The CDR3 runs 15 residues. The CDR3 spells CASSLTNPGKNGYTF. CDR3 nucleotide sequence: TGTGCCAGCAGCTTAACCAATCCCGGAAAAAATGGCTACACCTTC.

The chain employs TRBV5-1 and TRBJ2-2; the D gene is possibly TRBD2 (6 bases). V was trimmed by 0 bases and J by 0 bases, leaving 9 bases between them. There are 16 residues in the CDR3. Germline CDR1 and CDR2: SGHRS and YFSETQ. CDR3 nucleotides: TGCGCCAGCAGCTTGGAGGGCGGGGCGAACACCGGGGAGCTGTTTTTT. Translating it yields CASSLEGGANTGELFF.

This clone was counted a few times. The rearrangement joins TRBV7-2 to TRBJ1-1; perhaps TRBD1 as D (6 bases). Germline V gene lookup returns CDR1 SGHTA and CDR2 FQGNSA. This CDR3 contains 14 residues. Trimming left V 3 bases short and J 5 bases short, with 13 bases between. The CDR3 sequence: CASSLSQGRTEAFF. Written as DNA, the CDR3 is TGTGCCAGCAGCTTGAGTCAGGGGCGGACTGAAGCTTTCTTT. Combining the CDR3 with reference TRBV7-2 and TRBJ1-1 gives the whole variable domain GAGVSQSPSNKVTEKGKDVELRCDPISGHTALYWYRQSLGQGLEFLIYFQGNSAPDKSGLPSDRFSAERTGGSVSTLTIQRTQQEDSAVYLCASSLSQGRTEAFFGQGTRLTVV.

The chain's CDR3 is CATSQGSSTDTQYF. CDR3 coding DNA: TGTGCCACCTCTCAAGGTAGTAGCACAGATACGCAGTATTTT. The rearrangement joins TRBV19 to TRBJ2-3; no clear D gene. V lost 10 bases to trimming and J lost 0 bases, with 14 bases between them. Germline V gene lookup returns CDR1 LNHDA and CDR2 SQIVND (reference sequence). The CDR3 is 14 amino acids.

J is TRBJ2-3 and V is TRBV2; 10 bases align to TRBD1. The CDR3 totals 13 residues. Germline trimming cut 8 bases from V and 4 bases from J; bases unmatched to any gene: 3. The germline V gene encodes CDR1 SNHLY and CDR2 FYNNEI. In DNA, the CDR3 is TGTGCCAGCCGGGACAGGGGCCCAGATACGCAGTATTTT. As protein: CASRDRGPDTQYF.

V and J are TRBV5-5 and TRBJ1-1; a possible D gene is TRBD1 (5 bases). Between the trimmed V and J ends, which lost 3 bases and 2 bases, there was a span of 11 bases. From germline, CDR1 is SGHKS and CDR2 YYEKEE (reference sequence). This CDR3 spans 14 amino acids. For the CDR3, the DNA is TGTGCCAGCAGCTCGTTTAGGGGAAACACTGAAGCTTTCTTT. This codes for CASSSFRGNTEAFF.

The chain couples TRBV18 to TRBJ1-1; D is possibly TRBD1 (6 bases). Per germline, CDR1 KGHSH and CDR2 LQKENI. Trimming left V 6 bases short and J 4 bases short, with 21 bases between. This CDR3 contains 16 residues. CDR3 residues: CASSRGDMEKGTEAFF. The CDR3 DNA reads TGTGCCAGCTCCCGGGGGGACATGGAGAAAGGCACTGAAGCTTTCTTT.

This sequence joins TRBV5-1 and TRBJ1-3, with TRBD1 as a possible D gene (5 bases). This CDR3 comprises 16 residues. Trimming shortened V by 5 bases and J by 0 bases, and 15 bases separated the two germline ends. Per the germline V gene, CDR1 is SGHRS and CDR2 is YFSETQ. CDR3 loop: CASRGDFPSSGNTIYF. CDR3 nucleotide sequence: TGCGCCAGCAGGGGGGACTTTCCGAGCTCTGGAAACACCATATATTTT.

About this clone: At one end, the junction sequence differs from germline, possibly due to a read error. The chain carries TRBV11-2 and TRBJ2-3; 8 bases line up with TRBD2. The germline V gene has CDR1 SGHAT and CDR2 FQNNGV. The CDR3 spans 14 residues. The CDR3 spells CASRLAGRADTQYF. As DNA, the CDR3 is TGTGCCAGCAGGTTAGCGGGACGGGCAGATACGCAGTATTTT. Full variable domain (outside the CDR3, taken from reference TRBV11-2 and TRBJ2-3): EAGVAQSPRYKIIEKRQSVAFWCNPISGHATLYWYQQILGQGPKLLIQFQNNGVVDDSQLPKDRFSAERLKGVDSTLKIQPAKLEDSAVYLCASRLAGRADTQYFGPGTRLTVL.

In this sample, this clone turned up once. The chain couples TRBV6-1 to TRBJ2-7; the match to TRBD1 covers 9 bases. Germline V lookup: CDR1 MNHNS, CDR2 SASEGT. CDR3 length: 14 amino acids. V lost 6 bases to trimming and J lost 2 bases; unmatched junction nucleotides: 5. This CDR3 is CASSLTGGAYEQYF. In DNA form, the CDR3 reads TGTGCCAGCAGCCTTACAGGGGGCGCCTACGAGCAGTACTTC.

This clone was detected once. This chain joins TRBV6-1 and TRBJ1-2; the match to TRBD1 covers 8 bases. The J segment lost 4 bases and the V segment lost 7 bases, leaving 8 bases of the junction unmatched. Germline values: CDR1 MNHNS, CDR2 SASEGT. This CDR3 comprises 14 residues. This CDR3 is CASMVRGRIYGYTF. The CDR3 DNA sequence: TGTGCCAGCATGGTCAGGGGGCGGATCTATGGCTACACCTTC.

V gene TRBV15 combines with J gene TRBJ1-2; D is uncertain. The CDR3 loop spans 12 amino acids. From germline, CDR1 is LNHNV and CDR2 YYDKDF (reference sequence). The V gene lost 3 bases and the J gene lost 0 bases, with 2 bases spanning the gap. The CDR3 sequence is CATSRPNYGYTF. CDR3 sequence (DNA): TGTGCCACCAGCAGGCCTAACTATGGCTACACCTTC.

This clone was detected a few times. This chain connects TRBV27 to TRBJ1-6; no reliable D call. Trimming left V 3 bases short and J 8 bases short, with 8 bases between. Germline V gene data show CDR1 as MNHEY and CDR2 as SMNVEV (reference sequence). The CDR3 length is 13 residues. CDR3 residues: CASSFRSYSPLHF. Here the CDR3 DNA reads TGTGCCAGCAGTTTTAGGAGCTATTCACCCCTCCACTTT.

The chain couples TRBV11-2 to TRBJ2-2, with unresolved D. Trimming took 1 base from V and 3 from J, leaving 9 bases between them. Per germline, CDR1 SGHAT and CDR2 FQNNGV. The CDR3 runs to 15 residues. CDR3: CASSLGAKDTGELFF. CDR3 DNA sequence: TGTGCCAGCAGCTTAGGGGCAAAAGACACCGGGGAGCTGTTTTTT.

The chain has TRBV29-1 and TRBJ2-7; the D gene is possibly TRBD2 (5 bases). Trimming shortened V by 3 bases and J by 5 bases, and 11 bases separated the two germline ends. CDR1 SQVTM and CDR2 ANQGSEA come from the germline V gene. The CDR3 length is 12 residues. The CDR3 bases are TGCAGCGTTGATGGCCTCGGGAACGAGCAGTACTTC. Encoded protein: CSVDGLGNEQYF.

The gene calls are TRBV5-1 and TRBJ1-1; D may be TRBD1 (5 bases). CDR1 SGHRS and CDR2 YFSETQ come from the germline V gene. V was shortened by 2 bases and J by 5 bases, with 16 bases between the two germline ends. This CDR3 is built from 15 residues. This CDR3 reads CASSFSGESGTEAFF. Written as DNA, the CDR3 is TGCGCCAGCAGCTTCAGTGGGGAGTCAGGGACTGAAGCTTTCTTT.

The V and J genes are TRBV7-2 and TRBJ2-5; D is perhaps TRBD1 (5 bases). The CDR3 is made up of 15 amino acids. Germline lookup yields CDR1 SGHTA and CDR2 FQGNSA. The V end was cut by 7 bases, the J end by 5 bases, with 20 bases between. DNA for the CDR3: TGTGCCAGCACCCAGGGAACAGCTCGTAAGGAGACCCAGTACTTC. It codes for CASTQGTARKETQYF. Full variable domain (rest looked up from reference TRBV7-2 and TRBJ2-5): GAGVSQSPSNKVTEKGKDVELRCDPISGHTALYWYRQSLGQGLEFLIYFQGNSAPDKSGLPSDRFSAERTGGSVSTLTIQRTQQEDSAVYLCASTQGTARKETQYFGPGTRLLVL.

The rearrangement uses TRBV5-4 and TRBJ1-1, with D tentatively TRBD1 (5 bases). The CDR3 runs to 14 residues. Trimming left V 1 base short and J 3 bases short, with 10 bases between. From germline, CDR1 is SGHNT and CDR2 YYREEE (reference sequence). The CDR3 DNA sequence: TGTGCCAGCAGCTTGCTCGACAGACACACTGAAGCTTTCTTT. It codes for CASSLLDRHTEAFF.

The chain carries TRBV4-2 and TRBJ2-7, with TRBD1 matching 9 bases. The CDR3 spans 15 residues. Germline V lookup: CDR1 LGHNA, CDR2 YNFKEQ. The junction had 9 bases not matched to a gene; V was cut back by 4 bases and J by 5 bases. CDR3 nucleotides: TGTGCCAGCAGCCCCCCGGGACAGGGTTGGAACGAGCAGTACTTC. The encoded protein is CASSPPGQGWNEQYF.

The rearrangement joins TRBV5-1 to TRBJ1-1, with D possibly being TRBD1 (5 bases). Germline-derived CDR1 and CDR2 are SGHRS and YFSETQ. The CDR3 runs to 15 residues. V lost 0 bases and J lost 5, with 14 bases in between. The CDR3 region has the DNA TGCGCCAGCAGCTTGGCCCTTGGGGCGGGGACTGAAGCTTTCTTT. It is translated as CASSLALGAGTEAFF.

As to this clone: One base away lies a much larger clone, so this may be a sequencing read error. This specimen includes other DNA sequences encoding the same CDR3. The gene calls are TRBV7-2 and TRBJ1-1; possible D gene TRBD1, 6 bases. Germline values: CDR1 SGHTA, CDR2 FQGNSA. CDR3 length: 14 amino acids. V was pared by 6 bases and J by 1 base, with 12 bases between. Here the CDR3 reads CASSSDRWNTEAFF. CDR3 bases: TGTGCCAGCAGTTCAGACAGGTGGAACACTGAAGCTTTCTTT.

The CDR3 loop reads CASSLGQGVFHGYTF. In DNA, the CDR3 is TGTGCCAGCAGCTTGGGACAGGGGGTCTTCCATGGCTACACCTTC. This chain joins TRBV5-8 and TRBJ1-2; TRBD1 matches at 9 bases. The junction had 6 bases not matched to a gene; V was cut back by 0 bases and J by 6 bases. Per germline, CDR1 SGHTS and CDR2 YDEGEE. The CDR3 is made up of 15 amino acids.

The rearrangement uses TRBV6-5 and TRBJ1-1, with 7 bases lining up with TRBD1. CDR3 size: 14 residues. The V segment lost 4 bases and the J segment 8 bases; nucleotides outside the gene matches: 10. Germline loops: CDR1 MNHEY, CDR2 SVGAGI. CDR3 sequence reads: CASSWLDKGQEAFF. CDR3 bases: TGTGCCAGCAGTTGGCTCGACAAGGGACAGGAAGCTTTCTTT.

This CDR3 is CASSETSGAHEQYF. The CDR3 DNA reads as TGTGCCAGCAGTGAGACTAGCGGGGCCCACGAGCAGTACTTC. This chain connects TRBV6-1 to TRBJ2-7, with TRBD2 identical over 11 bases. Germline lookup yields CDR1 MNHNS and CDR2 SASEGT. Trimming removed 3 bases from V and 5 bases from J; junction bases left unmatched: 3. The CDR3 sequence is 14 residues long.

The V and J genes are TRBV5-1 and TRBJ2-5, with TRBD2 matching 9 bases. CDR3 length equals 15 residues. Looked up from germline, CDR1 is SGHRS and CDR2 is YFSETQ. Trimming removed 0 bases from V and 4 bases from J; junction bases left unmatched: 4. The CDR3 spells CASSLASGGRETQYF. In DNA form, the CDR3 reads TGCGCCAGCAGCTTGGCCAGCGGGGGGCGAGAGACCCAGTACTTC.

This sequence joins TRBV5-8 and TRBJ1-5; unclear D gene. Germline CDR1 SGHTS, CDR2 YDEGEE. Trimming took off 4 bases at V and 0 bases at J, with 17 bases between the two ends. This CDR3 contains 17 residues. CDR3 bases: TGTGCCAGCAGCGTCCTGGCCCGGGGATATAGCAATCAGCCCCAGCATTTT. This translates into CASSVLARGYSNQPQHF.

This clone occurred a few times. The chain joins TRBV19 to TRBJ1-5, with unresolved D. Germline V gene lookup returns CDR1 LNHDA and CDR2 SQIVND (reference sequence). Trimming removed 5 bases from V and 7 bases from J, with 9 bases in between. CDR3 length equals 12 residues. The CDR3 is CASSWTEQPQHF. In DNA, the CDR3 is TGTGCCAGTAGTTGGACGGAACAGCCCCAGCATTTT.

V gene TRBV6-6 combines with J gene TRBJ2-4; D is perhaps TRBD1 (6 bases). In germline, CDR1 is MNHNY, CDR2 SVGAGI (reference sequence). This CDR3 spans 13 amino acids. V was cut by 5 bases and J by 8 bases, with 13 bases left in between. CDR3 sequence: CASSNRVGDIQYF. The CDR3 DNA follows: TGTGCCAGCAGTAACAGGGTCGGGGACATTCAGTACTTC.

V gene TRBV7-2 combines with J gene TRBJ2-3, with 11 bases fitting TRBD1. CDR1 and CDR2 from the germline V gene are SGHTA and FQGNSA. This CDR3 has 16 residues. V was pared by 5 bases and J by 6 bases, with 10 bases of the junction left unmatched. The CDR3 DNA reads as TGTGCCAGCAGCCCAAGGACAGGGGGCCGAAGCGATACGCAGTATTTT. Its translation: CASSPRTGGRSDTQYF.